This T cell receptor beta chain came from a study of T cell changes during pregnancy in multiple sclerosis. Method: immunoSEQ multiplex PCR; TCRdb's copy keeps in-frame clones and lacks some. The table lists just over 80,000 clones, about 95% of them singletons. This CDR3 comprises 14 residues. CDR1 MRHNA and CDR2 SNTAGT come from the germline V gene. Trimming shortened V by 2 bases and J by 0 bases, and 8 bases separated the two germline ends. This chain links TRBV6-4 with TRBJ2-7; TRBD2 is a possible D gene (5 bases). The specimen was peripheral blood, collected in the second trimester of pregnancy. The receptor comes from a female donor with multiple sclerosis, enrolled in a pregnancy study. The CDR3 sequence is CASSDDGDSYEQYF. In DNA form, the CDR3 reads TGTGCCAGCAGTGACGACGGGGACTCCTACGAGCAGTACTTC.